This T cell receptor (beta chain) was found in a study of blood T cell repertoires in COVID-19. TCRdb keeps only in-frame clones here, not all; method: immunoSEQ multiplex PCR. The sample contains 160,000 or so clones, over 75% of which appear only once. Trimming took 5 bases from V and 3 from J; bases not matched to a gene: 5. This CDR3 contains 16 residues. The V gene's germline CDR1 is ENHRY and CDR2 SYGVKD. The sample was peripheral blood. The clonotype comes from a man between 65 and 79 years old who had recovered from COVID-19. The V and J genes are TRBV10-3 and TRBJ2-6, with 9 bases matching TRBD1. CDR3 protein: CAISPGQGNGANVLTF. DNA for the CDR3: TGTGCCATCAGTCCGGGACAGGGAAATGGGGCCAACGTCCTGACTTTC.